The 2 T cell receptor beta chains below were found in one sample sequenced in a study of glioma-infiltrating T cells after dendritic cell vaccination. Time point here: after dendritic cell vaccination, including at tumor progression/relapse. Here immunoSEQ multiplex PCR was the method, and the copy in TCRdb shows in-frame clones only, minus some. Among 72,000 or so clones listed, 87% were seen once. Source: blood, taken after dendritic cell vaccination. These receptors originate from a human donor with glioblastoma.

This chain joins TRBV10-3 and TRBJ2-5; D call uncertain. CDR3 length: 14 residues. V was pared by 0 bases and J by 4 bases, with 9 bases between. Germline CDR1 is ENHRY and CDR2 is SYGVKD. The CDR3 bases are TGTGCCATCAGTGAGTCTGGAGTTTTAGAGACCCAGTACTTC. It translates to CAISESGVLETQYF.

The V call is TRBV6-5, the J call TRBJ2-1, with 7 bases aligning to TRBD1. V lost 2 bases to trimming and J lost 4 bases; unmatched junction nucleotides: 5. The CDR3 length is 15 residues. Germline loops: CDR1 MNHEY, CDR2 SVGAGI. CDR3 amino acids: CASSYQGTDYNEQFF. In DNA, the CDR3 is TGTGCCAGCAGTTACCAAGGGACAGATTACAATGAGCAGTTCTTC.